The present entry profiles one T cell receptor (beta chain) with its context. The data were taken from a study of PD-L1 blockade in urothelial cancer. Study information: Most patients, about 85% of the roughly 30, were males with bladder-origin cancer. Timepoints chosen for blood analysis were 3 weeks (second dose) and 6 weeks after treatment start.

Germline CDR1 MGHRA, CDR2 YSYEKL. The CDR3 length is 16 residues. V lost 1 base and J lost 0, with 12 bases in between. Time point: pretreatment peripheral blood. Locally advanced or metastatic urothelial carcinoma affected all patients. The protocol was immunoSEQ multiplex PCR, while the TCRdb copy is restricted to in-frame clones and leaves out a portion. This sample yields 60,000 or so clones, of which 65% to 90% are seen a single time; approximately 14% belongs to the top ten. The clonotype originates from a man aged 70 or older with urothelial cancer. The rearrangement links TRBV4-1 to TRBJ1-2; D may be TRBD1 (5 bases). The material sequenced was PBMCs, taken around atezolizumab (anti-PD-L1) treatment. This chain's CDR3 is CASSQALDSPNYGYTF. The CDR3 DNA follows: TGCGCCAGCAGCCAAGCTCTCGACAGCCCTAACTATGGCTACACCTTC.